This record concerns one TCR beta chain sequence. Antigen: not known. This sample was taken from a study of cytomegalovirus exposure and HLA in healthy donors. This cohort consisted of healthy bone marrow donors. Points from the study as a whole: One later analysis reportedly identified an Asian-associated ancestry cluster that showed fewer N-insertions than the roughly 720-donor mean. One variant, a missense change in DCLRE1C, was linked in a later analysis to TCR beta V- and J-gene trimming. The classifier, whose performance was assessed in both the original and validation cohorts, reportedly diagnosed cytomegalovirus status with high specificity and sensitivity.

A multiplex PCR was run with 60 Vbeta primers and 13 Jbeta primers. The protocol was immunoSEQ multiplex PCR, while the TCRdb copy is restricted to in-frame clones and leaves out a portion. The repertoire holds some 150,000 clones, with roughly 80% as singletons. Germline CDR1 and CDR2: SGHDT and YYEEEE. The CDR3 extends over 18 amino acids. V was clipped by 2 bases and J by 0 bases, with 15 bases between them. The sequencing sample was made of PBMCs. This receptor was taken from a young woman in good health and CMV-seronegative. This chain joins TRBV5-6 and TRBJ2-6, with D perhaps TRBD2 (5 bases). CDR3 amino acids: CASSLAGLPNSGANVLTF. The CDR3 DNA sequence: TGTGCCAGCAGCTTAGCCGGACTCCCGAACTCTGGGGCCAACGTCCTGACTTTC.